This TCR beta chain emerged from a study of blood T cells in healthy people across ages. General study findings and limits: With age, beta diversity per million T cells declined roughly linearly, significantly by 30 to 40.

Next came a second PCR, run for about 7 to 12 cycles, which used a sample-barcoded 5' primer along with a J-beta primer mix. Every individual sample yielded 2.5 million or more paired-end reads (each containing CDR3). TCRdb re-analysed the 5' RACE reads in MiXCR, keeping a single row per CDR3 protein. The data contain about 800,000 distinct CDR3 sequences, 58% of them singletons. This clonotype was recorded once. The antigen is unknown. Sequencing input: blood. This TCR derives from a man in his thirties or forties in good health.

CDR3 sequence (DNA): TGTGCCAGCGGGATCCAGGCGAACACTGAAGCTTTCTTT. Residues: CASGIQANTEAFF. The V and J genes are TRBV6-5 and TRBJ1-1; unclear D gene. The V gene lost 8 bases and the J gene lost 1 base, with 11 bases spanning the gap. CDR3 length: 13 residues. CDR1 MNHEY and CDR2 SVGAGI come from the germline V gene.